This T cell receptor beta chain was recorded in a study of a mutant IDH1 vaccine in newly diagnosed glioma. Study details: Eight vaccinations went to patients in weeks 1, 3, 5, 7, 11, 15, 19, 23. General study results and limits: Pseudoprogression showed no apparent link to changes in top peripheral T cell clonotypes. Patients showed vaccine-induced immune responses at a rate of roughly 94%.

The CDR3 has 14 residues. V was clipped by 0 bases and J by 6 bases, with 9 bases between them. Germline CDR1 LGHNA, CDR2 YSLEER. The repertoire was sequenced with immunoSEQ multiplex PCR; TCRdb's copy has only in-frame clones and lacks some. The table includes around 34,000 clones, roughly 80% detected once. The time point was: week 23, last vaccination. Vaccinated patients received 300 ug of mutant IDH1 20-mer peptide per dose, with topical imiquimod. This clone was found once. Antigen: not known. Here the sequenced sample was PBMCs, taken from a glioma patient whose treatment included an IDH1 peptide vaccine. This TCR derives from a man in his forties with glioma. The rearrangement links TRBV4-3 to TRBJ2-1, with D possibly matching TRBD1 (5 bases). The CDR3 coding sequence is TGCGCCAGCAGCCAAGAGGGGCAGTCCAATGAGCAGTTCTTC. Its translation: CASSQEGQSNEQFF.